Below, 13 T cell receptor beta chains from the same sample are listed, as sequenced in a study of untreated major depressive disorder. The study's findings and limits: TRBV05-01 (Vbeta 5.1) usage was higher in CD4+ T cells of depressed patients than controls.

Some clones are missing from TCRdb's copy, which holds only in-frame ones; the method was immunoSEQ multiplex PCR. The sample holds about 19,000 clones, 80% to 95% seen once. Antigens of these TCRs are unknown. Sequenced material: CD4+ T cells from PBMCs. The receptors here all came from a woman aged 40-49 years with major depressive disorder.

The rearrangement links TRBV19 to TRBJ2-3; a weak D match, TRBD2 (5 bases). The CDR3 totals 15 residues. V was pared by 6 bases and J by 9 bases, with 22 bases between. Germline CDR1 and CDR2: LNHDA and SQIVND (reference sequence). The CDR3 reads CASSSSSRNGETQYF. CDR3 nucleotides: TGTGCCAGTAGCAGCTCTTCAAGGAATGGGGAGACGCAGTATTTT. The complete variable domain, with remaining parts taken from reference TRBV19 and TRBJ2-3, reads DGGITQSPKYLFRKEGQNVTLSCEQNLNHDAMYWYRQDPGQGLRLIYYSQIVNDFQKGDIAEGYSVSREKKESFPLTVTSAQKNPTAFYLCASSSSSRNGETQYFGPGTRLTVL.

This chain joins TRBV27 and TRBJ1-2; D uncertain. The CDR3 has 11 residues. In germline, CDR1 is MNHEY, CDR2 SMNVEV (reference sequence). V dropped 2 bases and J dropped 12 bases, with 10 bases sitting between them. The CDR3 DNA reads as TGTGCCAGCAGTTTAGTCCCCGGGCACACCTTC. Amino acid sequence: CASSLVPGHTF.

The chain has TRBV6-5 and TRBJ1-1; D possibly corresponds to TRBD1 (5 bases). The V end was cut by 6 bases, the J end by 3 bases, with 17 bases between. CDR1 is MNHEY, CDR2 SVGAGI, per germline. The CDR3 is 15 amino acids. The CDR3: CASRRPARGYTEAFF. The CDR3 DNA reads TGTGCCAGCAGACGCCCCGCCCGGGGGTACACTGAAGCTTTCTTT.

The rearrangement uses TRBV5-6 and TRBJ2-5, with TRBD2 identical over 10 bases. CDR3 length equals 15 residues. The germline V gene encodes CDR1 SGHDT and CDR2 YYEEEE. With 3 bases clipped from V and 2 bases from J, the junction kept 4 bases outside the gene matches. This chain's CDR3 is CASSSGLATQETQYF. Written as DNA, the CDR3 is TGTGCCAGCAGCTCGGGACTAGCGACACAAGAGACCCAGTACTTC.

The J gene is TRBJ2-2, the V gene TRBV11-3; a weak D match, TRBD2 (5 bases). Germline V gene lookup returns CDR1 SGHNT and CDR2 YENEEA. The CDR3 is 13 residues long. Trimming cost V 2 bases and J 5 bases, with 6 bases left between them. CDR3 DNA: TGTGCCAGCAGCTTACGCGGGACCGGGGAGCTGTTTTTT. This codes for CASSLRGTGELFF.

The V and J genes are TRBV11-3 and TRBJ1-1; D is ambiguous. Germline loops: CDR1 SGHNT, CDR2 YENEEA. V lost 3 bases, J lost 7 bases, and 15 bases lay in between. The CDR3 is 14 amino acids. The DNA of the CDR3 is TGTGCCAGCAGCTTGAAGGGTTGGGAAGATGAAGCTTTCTTT. Its protein is CASSLKGWEDEAFF.

The CDR3 bases are TGCAGCGCCACAGGGGGGGGCAAAAACATTCAGTACTTC. It encodes CSATGGGKNIQYF. The chain links TRBV29-1 to TRBJ2-4, with D tentatively TRBD1 (8 bases). From germline, CDR1 is SQVTM and CDR2 ANQGSEA. Trimming left V 7 bases short and J 3 bases short, with 13 bases between. This CDR3 contains 13 residues. The full variable domain, in which reference TRBV29-1 and TRBJ2-4 provide the parts outside the CDR3, is SAVISQKPSRDICQRGTSLTIQCQVDSQVTMMFWYRQQPGQSLTLIATANQGSEATYESGFVIDKFPISRPNLTFSTLTVSNMSPEDSSIYLCSATGGGKNIQYFGAGTRLSVL.

This clone was recorded only once. The rearrangement links TRBV18 to TRBJ1-1; a possible D gene is TRBD1 (6 bases). The CDR3 runs to 15 residues. V lost 8 bases, J lost 0 bases, and 16 bases lay in between. From germline, CDR1 is KGHSH and CDR2 LQKENI. The CDR3 protein is CASLTGLVMNTEAFF. The CDR3 DNA is TGTGCCAGCCTAACAGGGTTAGTAATGAACACTGAAGCTTTCTTT.

The chain links TRBV10-3 to TRBJ2-3; 9 nucleotides agree with TRBD1. The germline CDR1 and CDR2 sequences are ENHRY and SYGVKD. The J segment lost 3 bases and the V segment lost 5 bases, leaving 3 bases of the junction unmatched. The CDR3 has 14 residues. CDR3 in amino acids: CAISPGTGTDTQYF. Here the CDR3 DNA reads TGTGCCATCAGTCCCGGGACAGGGACAGATACGCAGTATTTT.

The V call is TRBV6-1, the J call TRBJ1-2; D remains ambiguous. CDR1 and CDR2 (germline): MNHNS, SASEGT. The CDR3 is 12 amino acids. The V and J ends lost 8 bases and 4 bases respectively, with 11 bases between them. The CDR3 sequence: CASFDTPYGYTF. DNA for the CDR3: TGTGCCAGCTTCGATACTCCCTATGGCTACACCTTC.

The genes are TRBV11-2 and TRBJ1-2; D gene unclear. This CDR3 has 13 amino acids. V was cut by 9 bases and J by 3 bases, with 14 bases left in between. Germline loops: CDR1 SGHAT, CDR2 FQNNGV. The CDR3 bases are TGTGCCAGTTCCAGGAGGTTGGACTATGGCTACACCTTC. Its translation: CASSRRLDYGYTF.

CDR3 DNA sequence: TGTGCCAGCAGCTTTCCCGACAGGGAGACCTATGGCTACACCTTC. Its translation: CASSFPDRETYGYTF. The chain couples TRBV7-2 to TRBJ1-2, with 7 positions matching TRBD1. Trimming took 3 bases from V and 4 from J; bases not matched to a gene: 8. The CDR3 covers 15 residues. The germline CDR1 and CDR2 sequences are SGHTA and FQGNSA.

This clone occurred once. The CDR3 DNA reads TGTGCCAGCAGTGACGGACGCCACGGGGAGCTGTTTTTT. It specifies CASSDGRHGELFF. This chain uses TRBV6-1 with TRBJ2-2; D unresolved. Germline CDR1 and CDR2: MNHNS and SASEGT. The V end lost 3 bases, the J end lost 7 bases, and 9 bases lay between the germline ends. The CDR3 has 13 residues.